This TCR beta chain was captured in a study of T cell changes during pregnancy in multiple sclerosis. Assay used: immunoSEQ multiplex PCR; TCRdb lists only in-frame clones, some missing. The data contain tens of thousands of clones, roughly 90% of them seen just once; the ten biggest clones take up about 0.64%. V was trimmed by 3 bases and J by 5 bases, leaving 19 bases between them. The CDR3 contains 16 residues. CDR1 is LNHDA and CDR2 is SQIVND in the germline V gene (reference sequence). The V call is TRBV19, the J call TRBJ1-1; TRBD1 might be the D (6 bases). Sequenced here: CD4+ T cells from peripheral blood mononuclear cells, sampled after pregnancy. The receptor was isolated from a female donor with multiple sclerosis, enrolled in a pregnancy study. The CDR3 DNA is TGTGCCAGTAGTATGAAGCCTGTGACAGGTGGGACTGAAGCTTTCTTT. Translating gives CASSMKPVTGGTEAFF.